This passage covers 10 T cell receptor beta chains from one sample sequenced in a study of blood T cells in healthy people across ages. Together with a sample-barcoded 5' primer, a J-beta primer mix was included in a second PCR lasting about 6 to 11 cycles. Via MiXCR, TCRdb re-called the 5' RACE reads, giving one row per CDR3 protein. The table records about 570,000 distinct CDR3 sequences, about 26% of them present only once. These data were also reused for a study on T cells of mothers and their children.

Sample: blood. These receptors were taken from a boy aged 2 to 10 in good health.

The CDR3 DNA follows: TGCAGCGTTGAAGACAACGGGGGGCCCGATGAGCAGTTCTTC. Its protein is CSVEDNGGPDEQFF. The V and J genes are TRBV29-1 and TRBJ2-1; maybe TRBD2 (7 bases). This CDR3 comprises 14 residues. Germline V gene sequence: CDR1 SQVTM, CDR2 ANQGSEA. V was clipped by 0 bases and J by 8 bases, with 14 bases between them.

The genes are TRBV25-1 and TRBJ2-1; 12 bases line up with TRBD1. Per the germline V gene, CDR1 is MGHDK and CDR2 is SYGVNS. V shed 4 bases, J shed 9 bases, and the junction held 4 bases outside the gene matches. The CDR3 is made up of 14 amino acids. The CDR3 region has the DNA TGTGCCAGCAGTGGGGACAGGGGGCCCGGTGAGCAGTTCTTC. Encoded protein: CASSGDRGPGEQFF. The complete variable domain, with remaining parts taken from reference TRBV25-1 and TRBJ2-1, reads EADIYQTPRYLVIGTGKKITLECSQTMGHDKMYWYQQDPGMELHLIHYSYGVNSTEKGDLSSESTVSRIRTEHFPLTLESARPSHTSQYLCASSGDRGPGEQFFGPGTRLTVL.

V and J are TRBV3-1 and TRBJ2-1; D ambiguous. CDR1 is LGHDT and CDR2 is YNNKEL in the germline V gene (reference sequence). V lost 0 bases to trimming and J lost 3 bases, with 9 bases between them. This CDR3 is 15 amino acids long. The CDR3: CASSQEVTLYNEQFF. The CDR3, as DNA: TGTGCCAGCAGCCAAGAGGTCACGCTCTACAATGAGCAGTTCTTC.

This clonotype has only a few counts. V is TRBV7-9 and J is TRBJ2-5; TRBD2 matches 10 bases. With the DNA end fitting TRBJ2-7 better, the J assignment may be wrong. This CDR3 region has 15 residues. Germline V lookup: CDR1 SEHNR, CDR2 FQNEAQ (reference sequence). CDR3 DNA: TGTGCCAGCAGCTCACTAGCGGGACCCAACTACGAGCAGTACTTC. Translation gives CASSSLAGPNYEQYF.

The chain has TRBV27 and TRBJ2-7; 12 bases map to TRBD1. Germline trimming cut 8 bases from V and 3 bases from J; bases unmatched to any gene: 2. Germline CDR1 MNHEY, CDR2 SMNVEV (reference sequence). The CDR3 covers 13 residues. The DNA for the CDR3 is TGTGCCAGCGGGACAGGGGGCGGCTACGAGCAGTACTTC. Its translation: CASGTGGGYEQYF.

At least ten counts were recorded for this clonotype. V and J are TRBV10-3 and TRBJ1-4; 9 nucleotides line up with TRBD1. V gave up 0 bases and J gave up 5 bases; unmatched junction bases: 4. The CDR3 totals 16 residues. Germline V gene lookup returns CDR1 ENHRY and CDR2 SYGVKD. CDR3 bases: TGTGCCATCAGTGAGTCGCGCGGGACAGGGAATGAAAAACTGTTTTTT. Translating it yields CAISESRGTGNEKLFF.

This clonotype was seen more than once but under ten times. The chain has TRBV4-1 and TRBJ1-1; 10 bases match TRBD1. V lost 0 bases to trimming and J lost 10 bases; unmatched junction nucleotides: 11. This CDR3 is built from 16 residues. Germline V lookup: CDR1 MGHRA, CDR2 YSYEKL. The CDR3 sequence is CASSQELGTGAGGAFF. The CDR3 DNA sequence: TGCGCCAGCAGCCAAGAACTCGGGACAGGGGCCGGAGGAGCTTTCTTT.

This clonotype was observed a few times. The J gene is TRBJ2-1, the V gene TRBV6-6; either TRBD1 or TRBD2 may supply D (5 bases each). Germline CDR1 reads MNHNY; CDR2 reads SVGAGI (reference sequence). V shed 8 bases and J shed 1 base, with 12 bases lying between them. The CDR3 consists of 14 residues. The CDR3 DNA follows: TGTGCCAGCGGGCAGGGAGAATCCTACAATGAGCAGTTCTTC. Translation: CASGQGESYNEQFF.

This clonotype was observed a few times. The chain is built from TRBV21-1 and TRBJ1-5. TRBV21-1 is a recognized pseudogene. The CDR3 is 14 residues long. The CDR3 loop reads CASSKARFNQPQHF. CDR3 nucleotide sequence: TGTGCCAGCAGCAAAGCCAGGTTTAATCAGCCCCAGCATTTT.

This clonotype was detected only a few times. The chain couples TRBV28 to TRBJ2-5; 9 bases line up with TRBD2. V shed 5 bases, J shed 3 bases, and the junction held 7 bases outside the gene matches. In germline, CDR1 is MDHEN, CDR2 SYDVKM. The CDR3 contains 15 residues. The CDR3 DNA sequence: TGTGCCAGCAGTACGGCTAGCGGGGCCAAAGAGACCCAGTACTTC. It encodes CASSTASGAKETQYF. Complete variable domain (other parts from reference TRBV28 and TRBJ2-5): DVKVTQSSRYLVKRTGEKVFLECVQDMDHENMFWYRQDPGLGLRLIYFSYDVKMKEKGDIPEGYSVSREKKERFSLILESASTNQTSMYLCASSTASGAKETQYFGPGTRLLVL.